Shown below are 7 T cell receptor beta chains from a single sample sequenced in a study of blood T cell repertoires in COVID-19. The method was immunoSEQ multiplex PCR; TCRdb's version includes in-frame clones alone and lacks a portion of them. The sample comprises about 120,000 clones, roughly 80% of which are singletons, and about 2.7% rests with the top ten. Sequencing used peripheral blood. The receptors were gathered from a man aged 50 to 59 with acute or convalescent COVID-19.

This clone has only one observation. The chain recombines TRBV29-1 with TRBJ2-5; 7 nucleotides agree with TRBD1. V gave up 6 bases and J gave up 5 bases; unmatched junction bases: 9. Germline loops: CDR1 SQVTM, CDR2 ANQGSEA. The CDR3 sequence is 13 residues long. CDR3 in amino acids: CSVQDRHGETQYF. As DNA, the CDR3 is TGCAGCGTCCAGGACAGGCACGGGGAGACCCAGTACTTC.

The chain couples TRBV4-2 to TRBJ2-3; 8 bases map to TRBD1. Trimming at V came to 0 bases and at J to 0 bases, leaving 8 bases not matched to a gene. Germline V lookup: CDR1 LGHNA, CDR2 YNFKEQ. The CDR3 covers 18 residues. Here the CDR3 reads CASSQDPSGGLSTDTQYF. The CDR3 bases are TGTGCCAGCAGCCAAGATCCTTCAGGGGGCCTTAGCACAGATACGCAGTATTTT.

The chain combines TRBV5-5 with TRBJ1-5, with a weak D call TRBD1 (5 bases). Germline CDR1 SGHKS, CDR2 YYEKEE (reference sequence). This CDR3 spans 16 amino acids. V was pared by 0 bases and J by 6 bases, with 16 bases between. DNA of the CDR3: TGTGCCAGCAGCTTGGCGTTGGGTATGGGGGGTCAGCCCCAGCATTTT. It is translated as CASSLALGMGGQPQHF.

The rearrangement links TRBV15 to TRBJ1-4, with 11 bases fitting TRBD1. V lost 0 bases, J lost 6 bases, and 0 bases stayed unmatched. The length of the CDR3 is 15 residues. CDR1 and CDR2 (germline): LNHNV, YYDKDF (reference sequence). Written as DNA, the CDR3 is TGTGCCACCAGCAGAGAGGGACAGGGGGATGAAAAACTGTTTTTT. Protein product: CATSREGQGDEKLFF.

The gene calls are TRBV19 and TRBJ2-2, with unresolved D. The V end was cut by 6 bases, the J end by 4 bases, with 9 bases between. The germline CDR1 and CDR2 sequences are LNHDA and SQIVND (reference sequence). This CDR3 has 13 amino acids. The CDR3 loop reads CASSPSITGELFF. DNA of the CDR3: TGTGCCAGTAGCCCAAGCATCACCGGGGAGCTGTTTTTT.

The chain uses TRBV5-1 and TRBJ2-7; 8 nucleotides line up with TRBD1. Germline CDR1 and CDR2: SGHRS and YFSETQ. The CDR3 totals 14 residues. The J segment lost 4 bases and the V segment lost 6 bases, leaving 9 bases of the junction unmatched. Here the CDR3 DNA reads TGCGCCAGCACCCCGGGACAGGCAATATACGAGCAGTACTTC. It yields the protein CASTPGQAIYEQYF.

J is TRBJ2-5 and V is TRBV2; TRBD2 matches at 9 bases. This CDR3 is 15 amino acids long. CDR1 is SNHLY and CDR2 is FYNNEI in the germline V gene. V gave up 2 bases and J gave up 7 bases; unmatched junction bases: 8. CDR3 sequence: CASSEQRGVQGTQYF. The CDR3 coding sequence is TGTGCCAGCAGTGAACAGCGGGGGGTGCAGGGGACCCAGTACTTC.